Below, 8 T cell receptor beta chains from the same sample are listed, as sequenced in a study of cytomegalovirus exposure and HLA in healthy donors. The PCR used 60 Vbeta and 13 Jbeta primers. The table came from immunoSEQ multiplex PCR; TCRdb's copy has only in-frame clones and leaves some out. The data show about 120,000 clones, with around 83% seen just once and 2.5% to 3.5% held by the top ten. Sequenced sample: PBMCs. Every receptor here comes from a woman aged 55-70 years in good health and CMV-seropositive.

The rearrangement uses TRBV9 and TRBJ2-7, with 7 bases aligning to TRBD2. Germline-derived CDR1 and CDR2 are SGDLS and YYNGEE. After removal of 0 bases from V and 3 bases from J, the junction contained 6 bases not matched to a gene. The CDR3 length is 15 residues. The CDR3 region has the DNA TGTGCCAGCAGCGTAGCTCCAGGGAGGGTCTACGAGCAGTACTTC. Protein: CASSVAPGRVYEQYF.

J is TRBJ1-1 and V is TRBV6-1, with 8 bases lining up with TRBD1. With 4 bases clipped from V and 0 bases from J, the junction kept 13 bases outside the gene matches. Germline loops: CDR1 MNHNS, CDR2 SASEGT. The CDR3 runs 18 residues. The CDR3 DNA is TGTGCCAGCAGTGGACTCCTCGGGACAGGAATTATGAACACTGAAGCTTTCTTT. It yields the protein CASSGLLGTGIMNTEAFF.

This clone was found a few times. The V call is TRBV27, the J call TRBJ1-5; D unresolved. The V and J ends lost 2 bases and 5 bases respectively, with 25 bases between them. CDR1 is MNHEY and CDR2 is SMNVEV in the germline V gene (reference sequence). This CDR3 comprises 19 residues. This CDR3 reads CASSLAPPTVDKSYQPQHF. The CDR3 coding sequence is TGTGCCAGCAGTTTAGCTCCCCCCACGGTCGATAAAAGTTATCAGCCCCAGCATTTT.

This chain uses TRBV29-1 with TRBJ2-3; D perhaps matches TRBD2 (6 bases). Per the germline V gene, CDR1 is SQVTM and CDR2 is ANQGSEA. Trimming took 3 bases from V and 1 from J, leaving 8 bases between them. The CDR3 loop spans 13 amino acids. CDR3 sequence: CSVEASGTDTQYF. CDR3 nucleotide sequence: TGCAGCGTTGAGGCTAGCGGCACAGATACGCAGTATTTT.

This sequence joins TRBV19 and TRBJ1-4; D gene uncertain. Germline values: CDR1 LNHDA, CDR2 SQIVND (reference sequence). Trimming pared 3 bases from V and 0 bases from J, leaving 11 bases between. The CDR3 has 16 residues. The CDR3, as DNA: TGTGCCAGTAGTATTACTCCGCAGGCAACTAATGAAAAACTGTTTTTT. Its protein product is CASSITPQATNEKLFF.

The gene calls are TRBV6-6 and TRBJ1-2; the match to TRBD1 covers 8 bases. With V trimmed by 8 bases and J by 4 bases, 15 bases remained unmatched. The CDR3 covers 16 residues. Germline V gene lookup returns CDR1 MNHNY and CDR2 SVGAGI (reference sequence). In DNA form, the CDR3 reads TGTGCCAGCCAGATGGGGACAGGCAACTGGGTCTATGGCTACACCTTC. Translating it yields CASQMGTGNWVYGYTF.

J is TRBJ1-2 and V is TRBV6-6, with 7 bases that match TRBD1. This CDR3 spans 15 amino acids. Trimming at V came to 5 bases and at J to 7 bases, leaving 13 bases not matched to a gene. Germline-derived CDR1 and CDR2 are MNHNY and SVGAGI (reference sequence). CDR3 loop: CASSDGTVAGGGYTF. CDR3 sequence (DNA): TGTGCCAGCAGTGACGGGACAGTGGCAGGTGGTGGCTACACCTTC.

The rearrangement links TRBV28 to TRBJ2-4; 9 nucleotides align to TRBD1. The CDR3 spans 15 residues. Germline V lookup: CDR1 MDHEN, CDR2 SYDVKM. V gave up 5 bases and J gave up 2 bases; unmatched junction bases: 4. The CDR3 spells CASSKQGATKNIQYF. Written as DNA, the CDR3 is TGTGCCAGCAGTAAACAGGGGGCGACCAAAAACATTCAGTACTTC.